This TCR beta chain was retrieved from a study of T cells in pancreatic ductal adenocarcinoma. Study observations and caveats: Blood had more productive templates and roughly 8-fold more unique clonotypes than tumor.

No neoadjuvant therapy was given to the selected pancreatic ductal adenocarcinoma patients before their surgery. Generated by immunoSEQ multiplex PCR, the TCRdb table keeps only in-frame clones and is missing some. The table shows around 100,000 clones, with about 95% occurring only once. Worth noting for this clone: Its cognate antigen is unknown.

Sequenced material: PBMCs. The source of this sequence is a human donor with pancreatic ductal adenocarcinoma.

DNA for the CDR3: TGTGCCAGCAGCGTGGCCCCGGTGGGGAGTCAGCCCCAGCATTTT. Its protein product is CASSVAPVGSQPQHF. The chain has TRBV7-2 and TRBJ1-5; D is uncertain. The V gene lost 5 bases and the J gene lost 6 bases, with 17 bases spanning the gap. The germline gives CDR1 SGHTA, CDR2 FQGNSA. The CDR3 loop spans 15 amino acids.